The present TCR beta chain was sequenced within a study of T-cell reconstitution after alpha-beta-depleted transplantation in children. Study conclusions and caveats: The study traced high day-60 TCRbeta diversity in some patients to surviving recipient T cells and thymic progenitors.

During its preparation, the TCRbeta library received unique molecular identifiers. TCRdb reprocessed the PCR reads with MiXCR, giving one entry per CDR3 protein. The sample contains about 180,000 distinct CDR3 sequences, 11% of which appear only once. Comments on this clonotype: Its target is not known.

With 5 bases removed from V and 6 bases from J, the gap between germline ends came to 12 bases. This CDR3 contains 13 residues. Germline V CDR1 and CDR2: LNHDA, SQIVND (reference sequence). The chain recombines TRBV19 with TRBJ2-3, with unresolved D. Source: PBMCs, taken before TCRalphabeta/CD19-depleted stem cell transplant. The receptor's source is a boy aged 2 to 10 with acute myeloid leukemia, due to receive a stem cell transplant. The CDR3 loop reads CASSAQFSDTQYF. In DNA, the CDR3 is TGTGCCAGTAGTGCCCAGTTTTCTGATACGCAGTATTTT. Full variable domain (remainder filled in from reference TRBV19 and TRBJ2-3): DGGITQSPKYLFRKEGQNVTLSCEQNLNHDAMYWYRQDPGQGLRLIYYSQIVNDFQKGDIAEGYSVSREKKESFPLTVTSAQKNPTAFYLCASSAQFSDTQYFGPGTRLTVL.